This T cell receptor (beta chain) originates from a study of CD8+CD57+ T cells in acquired aplastic anemia (dated by TCRdb to the late 2010s). About the investigation overall: DNA extracted from sorted CD4+ and CD8+ cells had a mean of around 3.3 ug, with a range of about 0.2 to 30 ug. CD8+CD57+ expansion was defined as frequency above the mean frequency observed in healthy subjects.

The CDR3 starts with the cysteine, ends with the phenylalanine, and has 13 residues. Just the 39-base CDR3 DNA is kept, in frame starting at base 1. V is clipped by 6 bases and J by 0 bases, and the sequence between their germline boundaries is 12 bases long. CDR1 is given as SQVTM and CDR2 as ANQGSEA, both from the germline V gene. Notes on this clonotype: Which antigen it targets is not known. Nothing much larger sits one base from this clone, and base qualities are not available.

Flow cytometry had shown CD8+CD57+ cell expansion in the patients selected for sequencing. Every patient had a diagnosis of severe acquired aplastic anemia based on International Study of Aplastic Anemia and Agranulocytosis and Camitta criteria. At the time blood was sampled, none of the patients had received any therapy. TCR repertoires of sorted CD4+ and CD8+ blood T cells from severe aplastic anemia patients and healthy subjects were deep-sequenced in the study. Patients were enrolled in the USA under clinicaltrials.gov protocols 00001620, 01623167, 00001397, 00071045, 00081523 and 00961064. Ficoll-Paque density gradient centrifugation was used to isolate peripheral blood mononuclear cells. Before DNA was extracted, CD4+ and CD8+ T cells were sorted using either FACS or magnetic beads. TCR beta VDJ combination and CDR3 sequence profiling used genomic DNA as the template. An Illumina HiSeq 2000 was the platform used for TCR repertoire sequencing. The original methods were these. Repertoire assessment relied on Simpson's diversity index, CDR3 size and DJ length profiles, and TRBV/TRBJ rearrangement plots. The most abundant DNA sequence in the deep sequencing data was defined as the immunodominant clone. CDR3 amino acid sequences were screened for sharing across subjects and were compared with published repertoires and the VDJdb database. TCRdb itself trimmed the public reads at Q25 with fastp, ran MiXCR and retained productive beta chains. Each CDR3 protein gets just one entry, which takes the most common genes and DNA from the rows behind it. In this record, the V and J calls reflect TCRdb's handling and not the investigators' own analysis. Present in this sample are about 150,000 distinct CDR3 sequences, over 50% of which were seen just once. The ten largest clones represent about 12% of the sample.

The full study reports these points: No significant difference in CD8+ Simpson's diversity was found between patients and healthy controls (P=0.060). Approximately 27 CD8+ CDR3 sequences were found in both patients and controls but appeared to be highly expressed in patients and within the immunodominant clones of the patients.

Sequencing was done on a sample of sorted CD4+, CD8+, or CD8+CD57+ T cells (not recorded which) from PBMCs. The chain was built from TRBV29-1 and TRBJ2-7; the D segment may tentatively be TRBD1 or TRBD2, each giving 5 matched bases. The source is a human donor with aplastic anemia. The nucleotides are TGCAGCGTCGGGGAACAGGACTCCTACGAGCAGTACTTC. This sequence encodes CSVGEQDSYEQYF.